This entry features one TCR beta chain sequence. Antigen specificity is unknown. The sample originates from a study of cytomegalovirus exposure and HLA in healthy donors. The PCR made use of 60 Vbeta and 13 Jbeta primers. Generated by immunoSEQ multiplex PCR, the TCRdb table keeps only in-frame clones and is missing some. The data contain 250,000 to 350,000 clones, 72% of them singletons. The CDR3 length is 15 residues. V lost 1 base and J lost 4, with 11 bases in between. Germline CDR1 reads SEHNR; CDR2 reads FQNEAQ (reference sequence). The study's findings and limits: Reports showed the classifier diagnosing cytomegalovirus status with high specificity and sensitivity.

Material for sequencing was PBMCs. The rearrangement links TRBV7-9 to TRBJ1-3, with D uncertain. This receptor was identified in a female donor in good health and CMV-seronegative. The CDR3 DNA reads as TGTGCCAGCAGCTTAGGCGCGGCCTCGGGAAACACCATATATTTT. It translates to CASSLGAASGNTIYF.